Listed here are 32 T cell receptor beta chains from one sample, sequenced in a study of blood T cell repertoires in COVID-19. Sequencing used immunoSEQ multiplex PCR; TCRdb keeps in-frame clones, though not all of them. The sample includes around 180,000 clones, roughly 91% of them seen just once. What was sequenced was peripheral blood. The receptors shown here come from a human donor in a cohort sampled during active COVID-19.

Written as DNA, the CDR3 is TGTGCCAGCCGATTGACAGGGTCCCCCTTGAACACTGAAGCTTTCTTT. Its protein is CASRLTGSPLNTEAFF. The chain is built from TRBV2 and TRBJ1-1, with TRBD1 matching 7 bases. The CDR3 loop spans 16 amino acids. CDR1 is SNHLY and CDR2 is FYNNEI in the germline V gene. The ends lost 8 bases at V and 0 bases at J; junction bases unmatched: 12.

J is TRBJ2-1 and V is TRBV2, with 9 bases that match TRBD1. J lost 7 bases, V lost 10 bases, and 8 bases had no gene match. The CDR3 loop spans 13 amino acids. Germline V lookup: CDR1 SNHLY, CDR2 FYNNEI. The CDR3 region is CATQRTGENEQFF. DNA of the CDR3: TGTGCCACCCAAAGGACAGGGGAGAATGAGCAGTTCTTC.

The gene calls are TRBV6-6 and TRBJ2-7; 7 bases match TRBD1. Germline loops: CDR1 MNHNY, CDR2 SVGAGI (reference sequence). V gave up 5 bases and J gave up 2 bases; unmatched junction bases: 3. The CDR3 length is 13 residues. This chain's CDR3 is CASSRTGAYEQYF. The DNA for the CDR3 is TGTGCCAGCAGTCGGACAGGAGCCTACGAGCAGTACTTC.

In DNA, the CDR3 is TGTGCCAGCAGCTTGTCCACAGGGCCCGGTTCCTACGAGCAGTACTTC. Its protein product is CASSLSTGPGSYEQYF. V usage is TRBV7-9 and J usage is TRBJ2-7, with D possibly matching TRBD1 (6 bases). The CDR3 is 16 amino acids. With 3 bases removed from V and 1 base from J, the gap between germline ends came to 16 bases. The germline CDR1 and CDR2 sequences are SEHNR and FQNEAQ (reference sequence).

This sequence joins TRBV6-2 or TRBV6-3 and TRBJ2-7; 14 positions match TRBD2. Per the germline V gene, CDR1 is MNHEY and CDR2 is SVGEGT. The CDR3 has 15 residues. V dropped 6 bases and J dropped 4; count of bases not matched to a gene: 5. The CDR3 DNA follows: TGTGCCAGCAGCCGGGGACTAGCGGGGGTATACGAGCAGTACTTC. It encodes CASSRGLAGVYEQYF.

The rearrangement joins TRBV7-9 to TRBJ1-4; tentative D call: TRBD1 (6 bases). Trimming cost V 5 bases and J 2 bases, with 12 bases left between them. Germline V gives CDR1 SEHNR, CDR2 FQNEAQ (reference sequence). The CDR3 runs 15 residues. CDR3 residues: CASSPRTATNEKLFF. As DNA, the CDR3 is TGTGCCAGCAGCCCTAGGACAGCTACTAATGAAAAACTGTTTTTT.

The chain links TRBV7-8 to TRBJ2-7; D is uncertain. The germline V gene has CDR1 SGHVS and CDR2 FQNEAQ. The CDR3 is 12 amino acids. The germline V and J ends were trimmed by 5 bases and 6 bases, with 11 bases remaining between them. As DNA, the CDR3 is TGTGCCAGCAGCCACGGAGTAGGCGAGCAGTACTTC. Translated, it gives CASSHGVGEQYF.

The chain uses TRBV11-2 and TRBJ2-1; 7 bases align to TRBD2. CDR1 and CDR2 from the germline V gene are SGHAT and FQNNGV. The CDR3 has 16 amino acids. V lost 3 bases to trimming and J lost 8 bases; unmatched junction nucleotides: 13. CDR3 in amino acids: CASSFLSYIGGYEQFF. CDR3 bases: TGTGCCAGCAGCTTCTTGAGCTATATCGGGGGGTATGAGCAGTTCTTC.

V gene TRBV2 combines with J gene TRBJ1-1, with D possibly matching TRBD1 (6 bases). This CDR3 has 13 residues. V lost 5 bases and J 7 bases, leaving 14 bases between the germline ends. In germline, CDR1 is SNHLY, CDR2 FYNNEI. CDR3 in amino acids: CASSWLSRGEAFF. CDR3 DNA: TGTGCCAGCAGTTGGCTCAGCAGGGGTGAAGCTTTCTTT.

The chain uses TRBV30 and TRBJ2-7; the match to TRBD1 covers 7 bases. The CDR3 is 13 amino acids. Germline trimming cut 1 base from V and 5 bases from J; bases unmatched to any gene: 5. Germline CDR1 is GTSNPN and CDR2 is SVGIG (reference sequence). CDR3 loop: CAWSGQGGNEQYF. The CDR3, as DNA: TGTGCCTGGAGTGGACAGGGCGGAAACGAGCAGTACTTC.

V gene TRBV4-1 combines with J gene TRBJ1-1; TRBD1 matches at 9 bases. Germline assignment: CDR1 MGHRA and CDR2 YSYEKL. The CDR3 contains 15 residues. J gave up 6 bases and V 5 bases, and 10 bases lay outside the gene matches. CDR3 residues: CASSWPGQGFAEAFF. The CDR3 DNA reads as TGCGCCAGCAGCTGGCCGGGACAGGGATTCGCTGAAGCTTTCTTT.

This clone was seen many times. The chain recombines TRBV11-2 with TRBJ2-4, with D unclear. V lost 0 bases to trimming and J lost 6 bases, with 6 bases between them. Germline CDR1 and CDR2: SGHAT and FQNNGV. This CDR3 comprises 13 residues. CDR3 residues: CASSLEPRNIQYF. CDR3 nucleotide sequence: TGTGCCAGCAGCTTAGAGCCCAGAAACATTCAGTACTTC.

The V gene is TRBV9, the J gene TRBJ2-7, with 10 bases matching TRBD2. Germline V gene sequence: CDR1 SGDLS, CDR2 YYNGEE. The V and J ends lost 2 bases and 3 bases, in that order; junction bases with no gene match: 2. The CDR3 is 14 residues long. Here the CDR3 reads CASSVSSGSYEQYF. The CDR3, as DNA: TGTGCCAGCAGCGTCTCTAGCGGGAGCTACGAGCAGTACTTC.

The V and J genes are TRBV19 and TRBJ1-1, with D perhaps TRBD1 (5 bases). The CDR3 runs 15 residues. Germline CDR1 and CDR2: LNHDA and SQIVND (reference sequence). V was shortened by 1 base and J by 4 bases, with 13 bases between the two germline ends. The CDR3 protein is CASSIGSGISTEAFF. DNA for the CDR3: TGTGCCAGTAGTATAGGCTCAGGGATAAGCACTGAAGCTTTCTTT. The entire variable domain, with the rest obtained from reference TRBV19 and TRBJ1-1, is as follows: DGGITQSPKYLFRKEGQNVTLSCEQNLNHDAMYWYRQDPGQGLRLIYYSQIVNDFQKGDIAEGYSVSREKKESFPLTVTSAQKNPTAFYLCASSIGSGISTEAFFGQGTRLTVV.

The gene calls are TRBV12-5 and TRBJ1-5; maybe TRBD1 (5 bases). The CDR3 loop spans 14 amino acids. Germline-derived CDR1 and CDR2 are LGHNT and FRNRAP. Trimming removed 4 bases from V and 7 bases from J, with 14 bases in between. The CDR3 DNA reads TGTGCTAGTGGTTCGGACATCCGCCCCCAGCCCCAGCATTTT. As protein: CASGSDIRPQPQHF.

The V and J genes are TRBV5-1 and TRBJ2-3, with 7 bases aligning to TRBD1. The junction had 11 bases not matched to a gene; V was cut back by 5 bases and J by 2 bases. CDR1 is SGHRS, CDR2 YFSETQ, per germline. The CDR3 consists of 16 residues. CDR3 DNA sequence: TGCGCCAGCAGTCCGAAGGGACAGAAGGACACAGATACGCAGTATTTT. Protein product: CASSPKGQKDTDTQYF.

This clone appeared many times. The gene calls are TRBV6-6 and TRBJ2-7, with TRBD1 as a possible D gene (6 bases). The CDR3 spans 14 residues. The V gene lost 4 bases and the J gene lost 1 base, with 11 bases spanning the gap. Germline V gives CDR1 MNHNY, CDR2 SVGAGI (reference sequence). CDR3 sequence: CASSWGTGSYEQYF. As DNA, the CDR3 is TGTGCCAGCAGTTGGGGCACAGGGTCCTACGAGCAGTACTTC.

This chain connects TRBV7-9 to TRBJ2-7, with 14 bases matching TRBD2. Per the germline V gene, CDR1 is SEHNR and CDR2 is FQNEAQ (reference sequence). The V gene end was trimmed by 4 bases and the J gene end by 3 bases; junction bases not matched to a gene: 2. The CDR3 length is 15 residues. The CDR3 DNA reads TGTGCCAGCAGCTCGACTAGCGGGAGGGTCTACGAGCAGTACTTC. Translation gives CASSSTSGRVYEQYF.

This sequence joins TRBV7-2 and TRBJ2-3, with a tentative D call TRBD1 (7 bases). This CDR3 has 14 amino acids. The germline V and J ends were trimmed by 8 bases and 2 bases, with 14 bases remaining between them. Germline CDR1 reads SGHTA; CDR2 reads FQGNSA. CDR3 amino acids: CASRRGLNTDTQYF. CDR3 sequence (DNA): TGTGCCAGCCGGAGGGGGCTCAACACAGATACGCAGTATTTT.

The rearrangement links TRBV13 to TRBJ2-3, with 10 bases matching TRBD1. Unmatched junction bases numbered 4, after V lost 5 bases and J lost 2 bases. The CDR3 sequence is 15 residues long. CDR1 PRHDT and CDR2 FYEKMQ come from the germline V gene (reference sequence). The CDR3 bases are TGTGCCAGCAGCAAAGGGACAGGGGTCACAGATACGCAGTATTTT. This sequence encodes CASSKGTGVTDTQYF.

V is TRBV2 and J is TRBJ1-1; possibly TRBD1 for D (6 bases). CDR1 and CDR2 from the germline V gene are SNHLY and FYNNEI. This CDR3 has 15 amino acids. V lost 7 bases, J lost 0 bases, and 15 bases lay in between. CDR3 coding DNA: TGTGCCAGCAAAAACTACAGGGTGATGAACACTGAAGCTTTCTTT. Amino acid sequence: CASKNYRVMNTEAFF.

The V and J genes are TRBV7-2 and TRBJ1-1; perhaps TRBD1 as D (5 bases). The CDR3 has 15 amino acids. Per germline, CDR1 SGHTA and CDR2 FQGNSA. Between the trimmed V and J ends, which lost 1 base and 4 bases, there was a span of 13 bases. The CDR3 DNA reads TGTGCCAGCAGCTTAGACAGGTTCGGCCGCACTGAAGCTTTCTTT. As protein: CASSLDRFGRTEAFF. The full variable domain, with the rest looked up from reference TRBV7-2 and TRBJ1-1, is GAGVSQSPSNKVTEKGKDVELRCDPISGHTALYWYRQSLGQGLEFLIYFQGNSAPDKSGLPSDRFSAERTGGSVSTLTIQRTQQEDSAVYLCASSLDRFGRTEAFFGQGTRLTVV.

This rearrangement joins TRBV3-1 (or the pseudogene TRBV3-2) to TRBJ2-7, with a tentative D call TRBD1 (5 bases). V lost 4 bases to trimming and J lost 1 base, with 11 bases between them. There are 14 residues in the CDR3. CDR1 is LGHDT and CDR2 is YNNKEL in the germline V gene (reference sequence). CDR3 amino acids: CASSPLTASYEQYF. CDR3 bases: TGTGCCAGCAGCCCCTTGACAGCTTCCTACGAGCAGTACTTC.

The V call is TRBV4-3, the J call TRBJ2-7; TRBD2 is a possible D gene (6 bases). The CDR3 runs 13 residues. V was pared by 1 base and J by 3 bases, with 7 bases between. Germline values: CDR1 LGHNA, CDR2 YSLEER. Here the CDR3 DNA reads TGCGCCAGCAGCCAAGGGGAGGTCTACGAGCAGTACTTC. Its protein product is CASSQGEVYEQYF.

J is TRBJ1-6 and V is TRBV28, with D uncertain. The CDR3 runs 13 residues. Germline-derived CDR1 and CDR2 are MDHEN and SYDVKM. The V gene lost 4 bases and the J gene lost 9 bases, with 10 bases spanning the gap. DNA of the CDR3: TGTGCCAGCAGTTCCCCCCTTATTTCACCCCTCCACTTT. This codes for CASSSPLISPLHF.

The chain carries TRBV18 and TRBJ2-3; 7 nucleotides match TRBD1. Per the germline V gene, CDR1 is KGHSH and CDR2 is LQKENI. With 5 bases clipped from V and 6 bases from J, the junction kept 5 bases outside the gene matches. This CDR3 contains 13 residues. CDR3 sequence reads: CASSALQGDTQYF. Written as DNA, the CDR3 is TGTGCCAGCTCAGCACTACAGGGGGATACGCAGTATTTT. Looking up the rest from reference TRBV18 and TRBJ2-3 gives the full variable domain: NAGVMQNPRHLVRRRGQEARLRCSPMKGHSHVYWYRQLPEEGLKFMVYLQKENIIDESGMPKERFSAEFPKEGPSILRIQQVVRGDSAAYFCASSALQGDTQYFGPGTRLTVL.

The gene calls are TRBV18 and TRBJ1-5; the D is unclear. The V and J ends lost 9 bases and 7 bases respectively, with 16 bases between them. This CDR3 has 13 amino acids. CDR1 is KGHSH and CDR2 is LQKENI in the germline V gene. Here the CDR3 reads CASTGSREQPQHF. The CDR3, as DNA: TGTGCCAGTACCGGCTCCCGGGAACAGCCCCAGCATTTT.

The V and J genes are TRBV6-4 and TRBJ1-6, with D possibly being TRBD1 (6 bases). The V gene lost 0 bases and the J gene lost 8 bases, with 23 bases spanning the gap. The CDR3 sequence is 19 residues long. Per germline, CDR1 MRHNA and CDR2 SNTAGT. This CDR3 is CASSDSNPRGGPDYSPLHF. As DNA, the CDR3 is TGTGCCAGCAGTGACTCGAACCCCCGGGGGGGGCCTGATTATTCACCCCTCCACTTT.

This clone was counted ten times or more. The chain links TRBV27 to TRBJ1-6; TRBD1 aligns across 7 bases. Germline CDR1 is MNHEY and CDR2 is SMNVEV (reference sequence). This CDR3 contains 17 residues. J was trimmed by 7 bases and V by 0 bases; bases with no gene match: 9. CDR3 nucleotide sequence: TGTGCCAGCAGTTTATCGGCAGGGGGTCGGTTGAATTCACCCCTCCACTTT. Translation gives CASSLSAGGRLNSPLHF.

Only one count was recorded for this clone. This chain joins TRBV4-1 and TRBJ2-3, with D tentatively TRBD1 (5 bases). The length of the CDR3 is 17 residues. The V end lost 0 bases, the J end lost 0 bases, and 13 bases lay between the germline ends. Germline values: CDR1 MGHRA, CDR2 YSYEKL. The CDR3 DNA reads as TGCGCCAGCAGCCAAGATCTTGGGGCGGCTAGCACAGATACGCAGTATTTT. This translates into CASSQDLGAASTDTQYF.

The J gene is TRBJ1-1, the V gene TRBV2; 9 nucleotides align to TRBD1. Germline CDR1 and CDR2: SNHLY and FYNNEI. CDR3 size: 14 residues. Germline trimming cut 7 bases from V and 12 bases from J; bases unmatched to any gene: 15. The CDR3 bases are TGTGCCAGCACCGAAACAAGCGGGACAGGGATAACTTTCTTT. Encoded protein: CASTETSGTGITFF.

This clone is a singleton in its sample. The V gene is TRBV29-1, the J gene TRBJ2-7; 7 positions match TRBD1. The CDR3 covers 14 residues. The germline V gene has CDR1 SQVTM and CDR2 ANQGSEA. V shed 6 bases, J shed 4 bases, and the junction held 12 bases outside the gene matches. CDR3: CSVVRGTEAYEQYF. CDR3 nucleotides: TGCAGCGTAGTTCGTGGGACAGAGGCGTACGAGCAGTACTTC.